This T cell receptor beta chain was observed in a study of blood T cell repertoires in COVID-19. Germline trimming cut 6 bases from V and 6 bases from J; bases unmatched to any gene: 5. The CDR3 consists of 12 residues. Per the germline V gene, CDR1 is LGHDT and CDR2 is YNNKEL (reference sequence). In the original analysis: Reference gene primer amplification gave estimated nucleated cell counts. TCRdb keeps only in-frame clones here, not all; method: immunoSEQ multiplex PCR. V and J calls and clone size are copied from that table; D and trimming were computed from the DNA. In the table there are 210,000 or so clones, approximately 80% of which are singletons.

Sequencing used PBMCs or T cells enriched from blood (not recorded which). The receptor's source is a man in his thirties or forties with acute COVID-19. The chain is built from TRBV3-1 (or the pseudogene TRBV3-2) and TRBJ2-7; 7 bases match TRBD2. CDR3 nucleotide sequence: TGTGCCAGCAGTCATTGGGGGGGCGAGCAGTACTTC. Its translation is CASSHWGGEQYF.